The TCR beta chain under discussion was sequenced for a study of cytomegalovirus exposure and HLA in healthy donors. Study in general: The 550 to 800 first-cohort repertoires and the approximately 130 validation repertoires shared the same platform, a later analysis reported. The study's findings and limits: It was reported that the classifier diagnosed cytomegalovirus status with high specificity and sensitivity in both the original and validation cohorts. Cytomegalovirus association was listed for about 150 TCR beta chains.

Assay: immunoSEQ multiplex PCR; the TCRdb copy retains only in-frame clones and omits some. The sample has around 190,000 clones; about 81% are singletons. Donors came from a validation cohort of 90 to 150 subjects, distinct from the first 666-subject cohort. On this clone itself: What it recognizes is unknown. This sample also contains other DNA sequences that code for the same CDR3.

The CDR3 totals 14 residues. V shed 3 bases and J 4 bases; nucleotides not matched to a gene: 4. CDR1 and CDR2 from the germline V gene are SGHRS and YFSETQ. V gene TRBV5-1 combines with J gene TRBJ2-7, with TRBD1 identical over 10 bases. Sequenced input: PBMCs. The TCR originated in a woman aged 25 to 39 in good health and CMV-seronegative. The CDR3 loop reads CASSSRTGGYEQYF. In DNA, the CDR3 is TGCGCCAGCAGCTCCAGGACAGGGGGGTACGAGCAGTACTTC.